This paragraph covers one TCR beta chain sequence. Its antigen is still unknown. Other DNA sequences in this specimen translate into the identical CDR3. This sample stems from a study of identifying expanded T cells in peripheral blood. Healthy donors had no documented immune events, such as infections, while sampled. General observations from the study: Technical replicates showed around 1.2 changed clones; around two weeks around 15; four weeks 19. Variance in clone template counts between approximately two-week samples significantly increased with total template count across all healthy donors.

This table comes from immunoSEQ multiplex PCR, and its TCRdb copy is limited to in-frame clones, with some not included. The table shows fewer than 110,000 clones, with roughly 89% occurring only once. Trimming removed 0 bases from V and 7 bases from J, with 13 bases in between. This CDR3 contains 15 residues. Per germline, CDR1 KGHSY and CDR2 FQNENV. Sequencing was performed on blood. The chain employs TRBV16 and TRBJ1-5; TRBD1 is a possible D gene (6 bases). This TCR was sampled from a person aged 18 to 75 in good health. CDR3 region: CASSQSRGAGQPQHF. Here the CDR3 DNA reads TGTGCCAGCAGCCAATCGAGGGGGGCCGGACAGCCCCAGCATTTT.